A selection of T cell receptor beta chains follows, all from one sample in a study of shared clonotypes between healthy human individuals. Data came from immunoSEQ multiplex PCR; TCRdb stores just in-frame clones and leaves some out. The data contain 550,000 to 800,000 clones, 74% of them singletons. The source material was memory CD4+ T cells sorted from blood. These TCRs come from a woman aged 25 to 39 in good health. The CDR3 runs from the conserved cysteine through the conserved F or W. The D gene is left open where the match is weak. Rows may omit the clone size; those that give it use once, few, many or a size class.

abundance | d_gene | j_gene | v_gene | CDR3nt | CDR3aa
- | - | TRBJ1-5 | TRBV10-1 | TGCGCCAGCAGTGAGTCGGGAAGTTGCTGGGCACTTCCTCTTAGCAATCAGCCCCAGCATTTT | CASSESGSCWALPLSNQPQHF
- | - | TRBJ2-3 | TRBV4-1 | TGCGCCAGCAGCCAAGATCCCGGCGCTTACACAGATACGCAGTATTTT | CASSQDPGAYTDTQYF
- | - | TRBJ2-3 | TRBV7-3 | TGTGCCAGCAGCTTAGGGGCCGATTCTAGCACAGATACGCAGTATTTT | CASSLGADSSTDTQYF
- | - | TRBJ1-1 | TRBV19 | TGTGCCAGTAATGGGGGAGTGAACACTGAAGCTTTCTTT | CASNGGVNTEAFF
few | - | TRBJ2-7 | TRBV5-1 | TGCGCCAGCAGCTTGGGCGCAACCAACTCCTACGAGCAGTACTTC | CASSLGATNSYEQYF
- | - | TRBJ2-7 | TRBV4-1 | TGCGCCAGCAGCCCACGAGACAGCTACGAGCAGTACTTC | CASSPRDSYEQYF
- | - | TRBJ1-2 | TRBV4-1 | TGCGCCAGCAGTGGGTCCGCTCGCTATGGCTACACCTTC | CASSGSARYGYTF
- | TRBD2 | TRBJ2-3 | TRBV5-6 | TGTGCCAGCAGCTTGTACGGGAGGGGCACAGATACGCAGTATTTT | CASSLYGRGTDTQYF
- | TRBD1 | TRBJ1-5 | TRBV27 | TGTGCCAGCAGTGCAGGGGGCGGGCCCCAGCATTTT | CASSAGGGPQHF
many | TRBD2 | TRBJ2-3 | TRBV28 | TGTGCCAGCAGTTTAGGGACTAGCGAGTTCACAGATACGCAGTATTTT | CASSLGTSEFTDTQYF
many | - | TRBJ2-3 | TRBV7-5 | TGTGTCAGAACTCAAGATACGCAGTATTTT | CVRTQDTQYF
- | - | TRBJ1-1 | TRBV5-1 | TGCGCCAGCAGCTTGACAGCGTCGAACACTGAAGCTTTCTTT | CASSLTASNTEAFF
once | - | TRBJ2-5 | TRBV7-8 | TGTGCCAGCAGCTTAGTAGGGACCCAGTACTTC | CASSLVGTQYF
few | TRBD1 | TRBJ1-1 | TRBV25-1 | TGTGCCAGCAGTAAGGACAGGGGGTACACTGAAGCTTTCTTT | CASSKDRGYTEAFF
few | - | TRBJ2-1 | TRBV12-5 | TGTGCTAGTGGCCCGGGACCCTCGAGGGATGAGCAGTTCTTC | CASGPGPSRDEQFF
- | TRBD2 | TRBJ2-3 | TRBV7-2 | TGTGCCAGCAGCTACCCGGGACCGATACTACTAGCGGGAGCAGATACGCAGTATTTT | CASSYPGPILLAGADTQYF
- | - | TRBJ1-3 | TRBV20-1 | TGCAGTGCTAGAGAAGGAAACACCATATATTTT | CSAREGNTIYF
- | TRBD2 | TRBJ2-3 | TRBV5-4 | TGTGCCAGCAGCATTAGCGGGAGTAGGGCAGATACGCAGTATTTT | CASSISGSRADTQYF
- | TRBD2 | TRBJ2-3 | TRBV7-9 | TGTGCCAGCAGCTTCCTAGCGGGAGGACCAGATACGCAGTATTTT | CASSFLAGGPDTQYF
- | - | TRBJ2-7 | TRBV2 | TGTGCCAGCTCCTACGGATACGAGCAGTACTTC | CASSYGYEQYF